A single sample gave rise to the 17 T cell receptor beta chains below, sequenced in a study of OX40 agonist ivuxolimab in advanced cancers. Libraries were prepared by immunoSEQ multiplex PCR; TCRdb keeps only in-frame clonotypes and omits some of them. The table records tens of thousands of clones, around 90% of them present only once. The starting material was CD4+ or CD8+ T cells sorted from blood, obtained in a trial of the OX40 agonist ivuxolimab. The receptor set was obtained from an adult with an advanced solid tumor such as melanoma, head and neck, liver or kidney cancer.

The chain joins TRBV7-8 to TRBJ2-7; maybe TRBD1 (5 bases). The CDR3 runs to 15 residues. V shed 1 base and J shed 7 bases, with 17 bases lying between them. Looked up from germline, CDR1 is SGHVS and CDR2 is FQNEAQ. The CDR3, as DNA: TGTGCCAGCAGCTTAGAACCGGGTCAGGGTGGTGAGCAGTACTTC. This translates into CASSLEPGQGGEQYF. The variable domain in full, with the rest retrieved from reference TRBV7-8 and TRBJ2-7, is GAGVSQSPRYKVAKRGQDVALRCDPISGHVSLFWYQQALGQGPEFLTYFQNEAQLDKSGLPSDRFFAERPEGSVSTLKIQRTQQEDSAVYLCASSLEPGQGGEQYFGPGTRLTVT.

CDR3 amino acids: CASSPSSLAPNEQFF. The CDR3 nucleotides read TGTGCCAGCTCACCTAGTTCTCTAGCCCCCAATGAGCAGTTCTTC. V and J are TRBV18 and TRBJ2-1, with a tentative D call TRBD2 (5 bases). Germline lookup yields CDR1 KGHSH and CDR2 LQKENI. Trimming took 3 bases from V and 6 from J, leaving 15 bases between them. This CDR3 spans 15 amino acids.

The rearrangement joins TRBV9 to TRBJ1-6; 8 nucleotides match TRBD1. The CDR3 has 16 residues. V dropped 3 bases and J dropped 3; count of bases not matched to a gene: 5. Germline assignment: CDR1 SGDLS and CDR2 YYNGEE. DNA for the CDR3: TGTGCCAGCAGCGCCCCGGACAGGGACTATAATTCACCCCTCCACTTT. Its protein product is CASSAPDRDYNSPLHF.

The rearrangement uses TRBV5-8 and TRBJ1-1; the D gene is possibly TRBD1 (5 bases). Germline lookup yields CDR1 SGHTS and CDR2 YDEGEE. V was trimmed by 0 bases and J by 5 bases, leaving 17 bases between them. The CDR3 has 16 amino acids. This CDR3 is CASSLGRSAGRTEAFF. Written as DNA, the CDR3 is TGTGCCAGCAGCTTGGGTAGGTCGGCAGGGAGGACTGAAGCTTTCTTT.

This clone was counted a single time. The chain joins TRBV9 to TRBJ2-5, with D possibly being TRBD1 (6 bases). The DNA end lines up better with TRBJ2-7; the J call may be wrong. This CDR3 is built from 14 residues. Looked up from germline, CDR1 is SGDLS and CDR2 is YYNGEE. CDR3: CASSPQTGSYEQYF. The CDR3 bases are TGTGCCAGCAGCCCCCAGACAGGTTCCTACGAGCAGTACTTC.

The CDR3: CASSLGTDSSYEQYF. CDR3 in DNA: TGTGCCAGCAGCTTAGGGACGGACTCTTCCTACGAGCAGTACTTC. The gene calls are TRBV5-4 and TRBJ2-7; D tentatively reads TRBD1 or TRBD2 (5 bases each). Trimming removed 2 bases at V and 1 base at J, with 13 bases between. This CDR3 comprises 15 residues. CDR1 SGHNT and CDR2 YYREEE come from the germline V gene (reference sequence).

Here the CDR3 DNA reads TGCGCCAGCAGTGACATAGCGGGAGGCACAGATACGCAGTATTTT. Residues: CASSDIAGGTDTQYF. The chain combines TRBV10-1 with TRBJ2-3; TRBD2 matches at 9 bases. V lost 3 bases and J lost 1; bases outside the gene matches: 2. The CDR3 extends over 15 amino acids. Germline-derived CDR1 and CDR2 are WNHNN and SYGVQD (reference sequence).

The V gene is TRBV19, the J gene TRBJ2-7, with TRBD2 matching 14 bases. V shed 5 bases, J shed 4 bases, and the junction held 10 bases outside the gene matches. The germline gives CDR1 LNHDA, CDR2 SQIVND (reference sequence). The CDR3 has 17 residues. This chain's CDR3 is CASSVAGTSGSLYEQYF. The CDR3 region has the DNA TGTGCCAGTAGTGTCGCCGGGACTAGCGGGAGCCTGTACGAGCAGTACTTC.

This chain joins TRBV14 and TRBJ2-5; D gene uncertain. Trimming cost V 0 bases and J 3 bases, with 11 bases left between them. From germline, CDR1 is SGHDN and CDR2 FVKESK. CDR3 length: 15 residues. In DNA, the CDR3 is TGTGCCAGCAGCCAAGATCTGGCAAGAGAAGAGACCCAGTACTTC. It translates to CASSQDLAREETQYF.

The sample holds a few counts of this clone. CDR3 nucleotides: TGTGCCAGCTCAGGGGCCTTGAACACTGAAGCTTTCTTT. The encoded protein is CASSGALNTEAFF. The chain recombines TRBV18 with TRBJ1-1, with D maybe TRBD1 (5 bases). The germline V gene encodes CDR1 KGHSH and CDR2 LQKENI. Trimming removed 5 bases at V and 0 bases at J, with 7 bases between. The CDR3 is 13 amino acids.

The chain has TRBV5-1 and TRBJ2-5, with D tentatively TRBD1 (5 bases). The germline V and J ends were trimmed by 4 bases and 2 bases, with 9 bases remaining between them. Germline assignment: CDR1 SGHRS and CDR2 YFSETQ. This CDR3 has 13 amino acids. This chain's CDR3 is CASSPQGQETQYF. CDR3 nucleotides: TGCGCCAGCAGCCCTCAGGGACAAGAGACCCAGTACTTC.

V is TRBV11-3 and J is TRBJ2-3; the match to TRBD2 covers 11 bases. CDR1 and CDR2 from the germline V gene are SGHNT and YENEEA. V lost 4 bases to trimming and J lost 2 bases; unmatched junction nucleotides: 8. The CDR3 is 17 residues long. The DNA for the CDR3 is TGTGCCAGCAGCTCCTATAGCGGGAGGGCTGCCACAGATACGCAGTATTTT. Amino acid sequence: CASSSYSGRAATDTQYF. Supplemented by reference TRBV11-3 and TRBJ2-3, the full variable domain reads EAGVVQSPRYKIIEKKQPVAFWCNPISGHNTLYWYLQNLGQGPELLIRYENEEAVDDSQLPKDRFSAERLKGVDSTLKIQPAELGDSAVYLCASSSYSGRAATDTQYFGPGTRLTVL.

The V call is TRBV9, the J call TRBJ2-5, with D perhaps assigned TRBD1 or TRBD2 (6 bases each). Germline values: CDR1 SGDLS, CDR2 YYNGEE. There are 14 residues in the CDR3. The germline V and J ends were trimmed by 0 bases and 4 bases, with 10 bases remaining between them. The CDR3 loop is CASSVGRGGETQYF. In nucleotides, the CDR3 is TGTGCCAGCAGCGTAGGCAGGGGAGGAGAGACCCAGTACTTC.

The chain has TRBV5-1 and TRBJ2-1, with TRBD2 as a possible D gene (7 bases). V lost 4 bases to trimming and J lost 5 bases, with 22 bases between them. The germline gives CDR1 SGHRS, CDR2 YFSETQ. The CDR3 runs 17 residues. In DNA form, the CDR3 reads TGCGCCAGCAGCCCGGAGGGGGGGGGTTCCACCAACAATGAGCAGTTCTTC. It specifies CASSPEGGGSTNNEQFF.

The CDR3 DNA is TGCGCCAGCAGCCAAGATTGGGCAGGGCAACTCTATAGCAATCAGCCCCAGCATTTT. The encoded protein is CASSQDWAGQLYSNQPQHF. The genes are TRBV4-1 and TRBJ1-5, with D possibly being TRBD1 (5 bases). V was clipped by 0 bases and J by 0 bases, with 18 bases between them. This CDR3 region has 19 residues. The germline V gene has CDR1 MGHRA and CDR2 YSYEKL.

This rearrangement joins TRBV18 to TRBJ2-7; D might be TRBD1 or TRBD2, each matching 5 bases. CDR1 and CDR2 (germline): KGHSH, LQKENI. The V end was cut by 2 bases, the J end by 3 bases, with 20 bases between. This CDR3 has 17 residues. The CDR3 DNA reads TGTGCCAGCTCACCAACCGGGATGGGACGGAATTTCTACGAGCAGTACTTC. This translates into CASSPTGMGRNFYEQYF.

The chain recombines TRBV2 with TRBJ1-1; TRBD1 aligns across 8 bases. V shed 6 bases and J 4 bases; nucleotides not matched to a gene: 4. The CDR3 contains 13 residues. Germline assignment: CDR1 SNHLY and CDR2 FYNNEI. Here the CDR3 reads CASRPTGATEAFF. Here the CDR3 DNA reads TGTGCCAGCAGACCGACAGGGGCCACTGAAGCTTTCTTT.